The 19 T cell receptor beta chains below were found in one sample sequenced in a study of shared clonotypes between healthy human individuals (dated by TCRdb to 2019 to 2021). Receptors were amplified or captured by the immunoSEQ multiplex PCR assay. Entries here come from immuneACCESS through TCRdb and include only in-frame sequences with V and J called. Some clones fail to appear in such tables; in the studies checked, an unresolved V gene covers under half of the shortfall, and the cause of the remainder is unknown. Present in this sample are around 990,000 clones, 60% to 85% of which were seen just once. Jointly, the top ten make up about 0.89% of the sample. Sequences were obtained from memory CD4+ T cells from PBMCs. The sample's cell subset or site label is to be understood as: CD45RA-negative fraction. The receptors here all came from a man between 18 and 35 years old in good health. Some clones in this sample may be carry-over from other donors' samples.

The chain employs TRBV6-5 and TRBJ2-3; 7 nucleotides match TRBD2. The V and J ends lost 0 bases and 3 bases, in that order; junction bases with no gene match: 6. Germline CDR1 is MNHEY and CDR2 is SVGAGI. The CDR3 is 16 residues long. CDR3 residues: CASSYSPGGGTDTQYF. CDR3 DNA sequence: TGTGCCAGCAGTTACTCGCCCGGGGGAGGGACAGATACGCAGTATTTT.

The chain has TRBV7-9 and TRBJ2-7; tentative D call: TRBD2 (6 bases). V lost 7 bases and J 2 bases, leaving 15 bases between the germline ends. Germline values: CDR1 SEHNR, CDR2 FQNEAQ (reference sequence). The CDR3 covers 14 residues. The CDR3 sequence: CASIRSGETYEQYF. CDR3 nucleotides: TGTGCCAGCATCAGATCGGGGGAAACCTACGAGCAGTACTTC.

The CDR3 nucleotides read TGTGCCAGCAGCCAAGGAGGACTAGCCAAAAACATTCAGTACTTC. As protein: CASSQGGLAKNIQYF. V usage is TRBV14 and J usage is TRBJ2-4, with a weak D call TRBD2 (5 bases). Germline values: CDR1 SGHDN, CDR2 FVKESK. The CDR3 is 15 residues long. V was shortened by 1 base and J by 0 bases, with 7 bases between the two germline ends.

The genes are TRBV4-2 and TRBJ2-5; D gene unclear. The length of the CDR3 is 14 residues. The V and J ends lost 5 bases and 5 bases respectively, with 15 bases between them. CDR1 and CDR2 from the germline V gene are LGHNA and YNFKEQ. The CDR3 region has the DNA TGTGCCAGCAGCTCCCTAGGAAATGAGGAGACCCAGTACTTC. It is translated as CASSSLGNEETQYF.

The genes are TRBV7-2 and TRBJ2-7; no firm D call. Per germline, CDR1 SGHTA and CDR2 FQGNSA. This CDR3 comprises 12 residues. V shed 5 bases and J shed 7 bases, with 12 bases lying between them. The CDR3 coding sequence is TGTGCCAGCAGCAGTGCCAATGTTGAGCAGTACTTC. Translating gives CASSSANVEQYF. The variable domain in full, with the rest retrieved from reference TRBV7-2 and TRBJ2-7, is GAGVSQSPSNKVTEKGKDVELRCDPISGHTALYWYRQSLGQGLEFLIYFQGNSAPDKSGLPSDRFSAERTGGSVSTLTIQRTQQEDSAVYLCASSSANVEQYFGPGTRLTVT.

The chain combines TRBV27 with TRBJ2-7; TRBD2 matches at 9 bases. CDR1 is MNHEY and CDR2 is SMNVEV in the germline V gene (reference sequence). The CDR3 contains 18 residues. The V segment lost 3 bases and the J segment 5 bases; nucleotides outside the gene matches: 17. The CDR3 region is CASSFQGGRGTVFDEQYF. For the CDR3, the DNA is TGTGCCAGCAGTTTTCAGGGCGGGAGGGGGACCGTGTTCGACGAGCAGTACTTC.

In its sample, this clone was seen many times. J is TRBJ1-1 and V is TRBV6-6, with D perhaps TRBD1 (6 bases). Trimming stripped 4 bases from V and 3 bases from J, with 12 bases between. CDR1 MNHNY and CDR2 SVGAGI come from the germline V gene (reference sequence). This CDR3 has 14 residues. The CDR3 spells CASSFGGGDTEAFF. CDR3 nucleotides: TGTGCCAGCAGTTTTGGGGGCGGGGACACTGAAGCTTTCTTT.

The CDR3 nucleotides are TGCGCCAGCAGCTTTGGGGCTGGGGGCACAGATACGCAGTATTTT. Translating gives CASSFGAGGTDTQYF. This chain connects TRBV5-1 to TRBJ2-3; D perhaps matches TRBD1 (5 bases). The CDR3 length is 15 residues. The germline V gene encodes CDR1 SGHRS and CDR2 YFSETQ. V lost 2 bases and J lost 1, with 11 bases in between.

The chain carries TRBV5-8 and TRBJ2-3; D is undetermined. The V gene's germline CDR1 is SGHTS and CDR2 YDEGEE. V lost 4 bases and J lost 2, with 5 bases in between. There are 12 residues in the CDR3. The CDR3 nucleotides are TGTGCCAGCAGCCTTTACACAGATACGCAGTATTTT. Translating gives CASSLYTDTQYF.

The V and J genes are TRBV20-1 and TRBJ1-2; D is uncertain. Germline loops: CDR1 DFQATT, CDR2 SNEGSKA (reference sequence). The V gene lost 6 bases and the J gene lost 4 bases, with 9 bases spanning the gap. This CDR3 comprises 11 residues. The CDR3 DNA reads TGCAGTGCCCACTCTTTCTATGGCTACACCTTC. Its protein product is CSAHSFYGYTF.

V usage is TRBV10-3 and J usage is TRBJ1-3, with 7 positions matching TRBD1. Germline values: CDR1 ENHRY, CDR2 SYGVKD. The CDR3 is made up of 14 amino acids. After removal of 8 bases from V and 4 bases from J, the junction contained 8 bases not matched to a gene. CDR3 in amino acids: CAIPPRGPGNTIYF. In DNA form, the CDR3 reads TGTGCCATCCCCCCAAGGGGGCCCGGAAACACCATATATTTT.

The chain carries TRBV5-8 and TRBJ2-7, with a tentative D call TRBD1 (6 bases). Trimming shortened V by 4 bases and J by 5 bases, and 22 bases separated the two germline ends. Germline assignment: CDR1 SGHTS and CDR2 YDEGEE. This CDR3 has 16 amino acids. The CDR3 protein is CASSLSLTGRYDEQYF. The CDR3, as DNA: TGTGCCAGCAGCCTCTCACTGACAGGCCGATACGACGAGCAGTACTTC. The full variable domain, completed using reference TRBV5-8 and TRBJ2-7, is EAGVTQSPTHLIKTRGQQATLRCSPISGHTSVYWYQQALGLGLQFLLWYDEGEERNRGNFPPRFSGRQFPNYSSELNVNALELEDSALYLCASSLSLTGRYDEQYFGPGTRLTVT.

This sequence joins TRBV5-1 and TRBJ2-2; 7 positions agree with TRBD2. The V gene end was trimmed by 6 bases and the J gene end by 0 bases; junction bases not matched to a gene: 8. The CDR3 loop spans 16 amino acids. Germline CDR1 and CDR2: SGHRS and YFSETQ. The CDR3, as DNA: TGCGCCAGCAAGTGGGAGGGACCGTCGAACACCGGGGAGCTGTTTTTT. Amino acids: CASKWEGPSNTGELFF.

This clone appeared a few times. The chain employs TRBV30 and TRBJ1-5, with a possible D match to TRBD1 (5 bases). The V and J ends lost 0 bases and 9 bases respectively, with 12 bases between them. The CDR3 is made up of 13 amino acids. Germline CDR1 is GTSNPN and CDR2 is SVGIG (reference sequence). In nucleotides, the CDR3 is TGTGCCTGGAGTGTGGCAGGGCTAGGGCCCCAGCATTTT. Translation gives CAWSVAGLGPQHF.

This rearrangement joins TRBV28 to TRBJ1-2; possibly TRBD1 for D (6 bases). V was clipped by 6 bases and J by 2 bases, with 22 bases between them. This CDR3 has 17 amino acids. CDR1 is MDHEN and CDR2 is SYDVKM in the germline V gene. In nucleotides, the CDR3 is TGTGCCAGCAGCTGGGACACCTACCCCTGGGCGAACTATGGCTACACCTTC. Translating it yields CASSWDTYPWANYGYTF.

This clone was observed a single time. This chain joins TRBV5-1 and TRBJ2-7; 16 bases line up with TRBD2. Germline CDR1 is SGHRS and CDR2 is YFSETQ. After removal of 2 bases from V and 6 bases from J, the junction contained 11 bases not matched to a gene. The CDR3 covers 18 residues. The CDR3 spells CASSFSKPGLAGGSEQYF. DNA for the CDR3: TGCGCCAGCAGCTTTTCCAAACCGGGACTAGCGGGAGGGAGCGAGCAGTACTTC.

The genes are TRBV5-4 and TRBJ1-1, with a tentative D call TRBD1 (6 bases). The V end was cut by 4 bases, the J end by 1 base, with 14 bases between. This CDR3 is 15 amino acids long. CDR1 and CDR2 from the germline V gene are SGHNT and YYREEE (reference sequence). CDR3 protein: CASSPGKQGNTEAFF. In DNA form, the CDR3 reads TGTGCCAGCAGCCCCGGGAAACAGGGGAACACTGAAGCTTTCTTT.

The chain joins TRBV28 to TRBJ1-5; D possibly corresponds to TRBD1 (6 bases). The CDR3 runs to 13 residues. Trimming took off 8 bases at V and 0 bases at J, with 8 bases between the two ends. Looked up from germline, CDR1 is MDHEN and CDR2 is SYDVKM. The CDR3 bases are TGTGCCAGCGGACAGTATAGCAATCAGCCCCAGCATTTT. As protein: CASGQYSNQPQHF.

V is TRBV5-8 and J is TRBJ2-3, with 10 bases aligning to TRBD1. The CDR3 runs to 16 residues. Trimming took 3 bases from V and 2 from J; bases not matched to a gene: 6. CDR1 is SGHTS, CDR2 YDEGEE, per germline. The CDR3 sequence is CASSSGQGLYTDTQYF. For the CDR3, the DNA is TGTGCCAGCAGCTCGGGACAGGGGCTCTACACAGATACGCAGTATTTT.